This TCR beta chain was identified in a study of naive and memory T cell subsets. Two oligonucleotides, mixed equimolar, formed the beta constant-region primer covering TRBC1 and TRBC2. Nested alpha and beta constant-region primers with the SP2 primer drove four PCR rounds on ligated cDNA. TCRdb called the UMI-ligation and nested PCR reads again in MiXCR, with one record for every CDR3 protein. The sample includes fewer than 150,000 distinct CDR3 sequences, approximately 20% seen only once; the top ten take roughly 0.63%. V gave up 8 bases and J gave up 9 bases; unmatched junction bases: 12. CDR1 MDHEN and CDR2 SYDVKM come from the germline V gene. This CDR3 spans 15 amino acids. Notes on the study in general: In naive cells, over 95% of TCR sequences were seen only once. In CD4 and CD8 cells, diversity dropped from naive through EMRA. Clonotypes are single alpha or beta chains, not paired receptors. Possibly reflecting memory cells re-expressing CD45RA, a few larger clonotypes occurred in naive repertoires, especially CD8.

Four subsets defined by CD45RA and CD27 were sorted after CD3, CD4, CD8 and live/dead staining. This clonotype was detected a few times. Its specificity is not known. Sequenced material: naive CD8+ T cells from blood. V is TRBV28 and J is TRBJ2-1; TRBD1 aligns across 11 bases. The source of this sequence is a human donor in good health. The DNA for the CDR3 is TGTGCCAGCGCTAGCCCGGGACAGGGGGTGATTGAGCAGTTCTTC. Translation gives CASASPGQGVIEQFF.